Included here is one T cell receptor (beta chain) sequence, with context. V was clipped by 0 bases and J by 4 bases; unmatched bases: 2. The V gene's germline CDR1 is LGHNA and CDR2 YNFKEQ. This CDR3 contains 16 residues. These data originate in a study of T cell responses to AZD1222 COVID-19 vaccine. The table came from immunoSEQ multiplex PCR; TCRdb's copy has only in-frame clones and leaves some out. The table has over 130,000 clones, almost 90% seen once; the top ten hold approximately 3.4%. The sequences come from peripheral blood, collected on day 0 of AZD1222 vaccination. This TCR was sampled from an adult in good health. The chain has TRBV4-2 and TRBJ2-3; 12 positions match TRBD2. CDR3 in amino acids: CASSQELAGGSDTQYF. CDR3 bases: TGTGCCAGCAGCCAAGAACTAGCGGGAGGTTCAGATACGCAGTATTTT.